This TCR beta chain was captured in a study of tumor-infiltrating lymphocytes in localized non-small cell lung cancer. Whole-study context: Several tumor histologies, both smoking statuses, and some post-neoadjuvant chemotherapy samples were included.

Notes on the study in general: Not all patients were TCR sequenced, owing to tissue quantity. Recurrence-free survival showed no association with tumor T-cell fraction. Compared with uninvolved lung, tumors showed higher T cell infiltration by TCRbeta sequencing.

Clones were sequenced by immunoSEQ multiplex PCR, and TCRdb holds only the in-frame ones, with some missing. The sample includes around 21,000 clones, more than 75% of them seen just once. With 4 bases removed from V and 2 bases from J, the gap between germline ends came to 8 bases. The CDR3 length is 13 residues. The germline V gene has CDR1 MGHRA and CDR2 YSYEKL. Turning to this clone: What it binds is not known.

The chain is built from TRBV4-1 and TRBJ2-5, with D tentatively TRBD1 (6 bases). Input material: lung tumor tissue. The origin of this receptor is a human donor with non-small cell lung cancer. The CDR3 sequence: CASSPRGQETQYF. CDR3 DNA sequence: TGCGCCAGCAGCCCCAGGGGTCAAGAGACCCAGTACTTC.